This T cell receptor beta chain stems from a study of cytomegalovirus exposure and HLA in healthy donors. Study-level findings and limits: A list of 150 or so TCR beta chains associated with cytomegalovirus was given. Most TCR sequences were seen very rarely across donors, but some public TCRs occurred in many.

Only one count was recorded for this clone. Its target is unknown. Repertoires were generated with immunoSEQ multiplex PCR, while TCRdb's copy carries only in-frame clones and drops some. The sample includes some 350,000 clones, roughly 90% seen only once; the top ten take about 1.2%. The V gene's germline CDR1 is SNHLY and CDR2 FYNNEI. This CDR3 spans 14 amino acids. Germline trimming cut 10 bases from V and 4 bases from J; bases unmatched to any gene: 9. This chain connects TRBV2 to TRBJ2-1; 8 positions agree with TRBD2. The sample taken for sequencing was PBMCs. The TCR comes from a woman in her thirties in good health and CMV-seropositive. CDR3 DNA sequence: TGTGCCAACTTGGCTAGCGGGCTGTACAATGAGCAGTTCTTC. Residues: CANLASGLYNEQFF. The whole variable domain, remainder taken from reference TRBV2 and TRBJ2-1, is EPEVTQTPSHQVTQMGQEVILRCVPISNHLYFYWYRQILGQKVEFLVSFYNNEISEKSEIFDDQFSVERPDGSNFTLKIRSTKLEDSAMYFCANLASGLYNEQFFGPGTRLTVL.